This TCR beta chain is drawn from a study of memory CD4+ T cells and cytomegalovirus serostatus. Study results and limitations: Suggested: most of the CMV-linked TCR signature lies in CD4+ memory cells. Of 150 to 200 reported CMV TCRbeta sequences, 55 to 80 were found in memory CD4+ repertoires. Repertoires predicted CMV serostatus with median bootstrapped AUC of 0.95.

With respect to this clone: Its antigen remains unidentified.

The CDR3 covers 14 residues. The V gene lost 3 bases and the J gene lost 3 bases, with 13 bases spanning the gap. Germline assignment: CDR1 SQVTM and CDR2 ANQGSEA. Single viable CD3+CD4+CD8-CD45RO+ cells were sorted as the memory CD4+ T cells. Original methodology: After removing out-of-frame reads, over 2 million distinct TCRbeta sequences remained. Data came from immunoSEQ multiplex PCR; TCRdb stores just in-frame clones and leaves some out. V and J calls and clone size follow that table, whereas D and trimming were derived from the DNA. The sample lists approximately 60,000 clones, about three quarters seen once, with under 3% in the top ten.

Sequencing was performed on memory CD4+ T cells from blood. The clonotype comes from an adult in good health and CMV-seropositive. The genes are TRBV29-1 and TRBJ2-3, with a weak D call TRBD2 (6 bases). The CDR3 sequence: CSVDITSITDTQYF. The CDR3 bases are TGCAGCGTTGATATAACTAGCATAACAGATACGCAGTATTTT.